This TCR beta chain was sequenced for a study of blood T cell repertoires in COVID-19. Overall study context: The samples span acute and convalescent COVID-19 from the United States, Italy and Spain. PBMCs, B-cell-depleted T cells, or T cells were the source of the cDNA or gDNA that made up the material.

The CDR3 is 15 amino acids. V was pared by 7 bases and J by 8 bases, with 12 bases of the junction left unmatched. The germline V gene has CDR1 MNHEY and CDR2 SVGAGI. Using immunoSEQ multiplex PCR, the repertoire was profiled, and TCRdb retains in-frame clones only, with some absent. The table records about 90,000 clones, 80% of them present only once. The clonotype originates from a woman in her 70s with acute or convalescent COVID-19. This chain joins TRBV6-5 and TRBJ2-1; 9 nucleotides align to TRBD2. The sample comprised peripheral blood. This CDR3 is CASKRSSGSFDEQFF. As DNA, the CDR3 is TGTGCCAGCAAGCGGAGTAGCGGGAGTTTCGATGAGCAGTTCTTC.